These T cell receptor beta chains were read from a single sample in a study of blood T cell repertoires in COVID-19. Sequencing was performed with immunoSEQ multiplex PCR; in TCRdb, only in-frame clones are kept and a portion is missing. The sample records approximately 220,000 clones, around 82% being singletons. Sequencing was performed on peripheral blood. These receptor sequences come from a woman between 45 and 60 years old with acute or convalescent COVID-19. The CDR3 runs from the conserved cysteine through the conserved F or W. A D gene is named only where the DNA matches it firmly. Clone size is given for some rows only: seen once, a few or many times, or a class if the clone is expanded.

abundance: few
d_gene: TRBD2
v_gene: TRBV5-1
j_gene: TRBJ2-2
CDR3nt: TGCGCCAGCAGCCGGACTAGCGGGTCAAACACCGGGGAGCTGTTTTTT
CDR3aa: CASSRTSGSNTGELFF

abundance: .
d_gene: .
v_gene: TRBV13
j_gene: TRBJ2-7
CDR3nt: TGTGCCAGCAGCCCCAACAGGGCTAGCTCCTACGAGCAGTACTTC
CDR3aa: CASSPNRASSYEQYF

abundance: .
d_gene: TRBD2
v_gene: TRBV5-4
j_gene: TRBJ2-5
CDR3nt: TGTGCCAGCAGCTTATCTAGCGGGAGAGACGAGACCCAGTACTTC
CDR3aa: CASSLSSGRDETQYF

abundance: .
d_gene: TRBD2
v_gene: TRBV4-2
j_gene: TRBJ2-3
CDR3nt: TGTGCCAGCAGCCAAGATCTTTCGGGACTAGCGTCAGATACGCAGTATTTT
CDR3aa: CASSQDLSGLASDTQYF

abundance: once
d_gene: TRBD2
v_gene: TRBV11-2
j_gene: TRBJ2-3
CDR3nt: TGTGCCAGCAGCTTTAGCGGGAGTTTTGAAGATACGCAGTATTTT
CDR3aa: CASSFSGSFEDTQYF

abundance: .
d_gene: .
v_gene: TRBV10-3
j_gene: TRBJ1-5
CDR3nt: TGTGCCTCCCCTCCGGAGCTCACTACTTTTAGCAATCAGCCCCAGCATTTT
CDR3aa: CASPPELTTFSNQPQHF

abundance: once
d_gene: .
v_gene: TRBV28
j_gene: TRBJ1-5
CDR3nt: TGTGCCAGCAGTTACCGGGATCAGCCCCAGCATTTT
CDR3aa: CASSYRDQPQHF

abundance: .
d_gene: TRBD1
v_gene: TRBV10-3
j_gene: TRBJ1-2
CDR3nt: TGTGCCATCAGTGAGAGGGGGACAGACTATGGCTACACCTTC
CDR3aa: CAISERGTDYGYTF

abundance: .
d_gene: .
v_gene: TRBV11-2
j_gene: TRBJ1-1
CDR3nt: TGTGCCAGCAGCTTATCCCAGGACCCGGGGGCTTTCTTT
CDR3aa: CASSLSQDPGAFF

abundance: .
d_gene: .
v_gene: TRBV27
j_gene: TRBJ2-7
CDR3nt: TGTGCCAGTAGTTCACTCACTGACAGCCCCTACGAGCAGTACTTC
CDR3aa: CASSSLTDSPYEQYF

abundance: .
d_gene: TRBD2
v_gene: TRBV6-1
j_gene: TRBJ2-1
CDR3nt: TGTGCCAGCAGTGAACTCGGTGGAGCGGGAGACAATGAGCAGTTCTTC
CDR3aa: CASSELGGAGDNEQFF

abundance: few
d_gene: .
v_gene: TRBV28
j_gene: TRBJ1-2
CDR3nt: TGTGCCAGCAGTTTAAGTAAGGGGAAGCACTACACCTTC
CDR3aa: CASSLSKGKHYTF

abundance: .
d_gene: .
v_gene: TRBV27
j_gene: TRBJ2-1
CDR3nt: TGTGCCAGCAGTCTCGTGCGGGACGGAACATCCTACAATGAGCAGTTCTTC
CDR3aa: CASSLVRDGTSYNEQFF

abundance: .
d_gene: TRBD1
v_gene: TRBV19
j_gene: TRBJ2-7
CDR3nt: TGTGCCAGTAACACTGGACAGGGGACCTACGAGCAGTACTTC
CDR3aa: CASNTGQGTYEQYF

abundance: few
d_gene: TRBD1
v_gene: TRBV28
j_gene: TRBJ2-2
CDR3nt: TGTGCCAGCAGTGACAGGGGGCGCACCGGGGAGCTGTTTTTT
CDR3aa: CASSDRGRTGELFF

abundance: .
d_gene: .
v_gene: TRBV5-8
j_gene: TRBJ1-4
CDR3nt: TGTGCCAGCAGCCTGGTATATCGGTCGTCGAATGAAAAACTGTTTTTT
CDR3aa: CASSLVYRSSNEKLFF

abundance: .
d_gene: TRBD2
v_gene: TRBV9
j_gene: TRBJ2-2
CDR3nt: TGTGCCAGCAGCGTAGGGGGAGGGGAAGGGGAGCTGTTTTTT
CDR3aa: CASSVGGGEGELFF

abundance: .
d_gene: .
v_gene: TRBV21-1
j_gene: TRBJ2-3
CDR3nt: TGTGCCAGCACAGACAAGACAGATACGCAGTATTTT
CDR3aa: CASTDKTDTQYF

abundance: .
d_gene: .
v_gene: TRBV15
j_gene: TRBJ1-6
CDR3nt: TGTGCCACCAGCAGAGATGTGTCAGGGAATTCACCCCTCCACTTT
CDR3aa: CATSRDVSGNSPLHF

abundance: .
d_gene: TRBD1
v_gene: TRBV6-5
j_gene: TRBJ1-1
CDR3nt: TGTGCCAGCAGTTACTACGGACAGGCTGAAGCTTTCTTT
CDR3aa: CASSYYGQAEAFF

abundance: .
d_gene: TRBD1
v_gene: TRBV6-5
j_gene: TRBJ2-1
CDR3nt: TGTGCCAGCAGTTTGACAGGGGGCAGTGAGCAGTTCTTC
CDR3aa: CASSLTGGSEQFF

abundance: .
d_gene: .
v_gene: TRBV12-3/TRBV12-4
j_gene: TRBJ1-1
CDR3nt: TGTGCCAGCAGTTTGCAGCGGAACACTGAAGCTTTCTTT
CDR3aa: CASSLQRNTEAFF

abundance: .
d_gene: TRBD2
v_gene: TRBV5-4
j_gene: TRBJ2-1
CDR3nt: TGTGCCAGCAGCCTCCGGGACTACAGCAATGAGCAGTTCTTC
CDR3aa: CASSLRDYSNEQFF

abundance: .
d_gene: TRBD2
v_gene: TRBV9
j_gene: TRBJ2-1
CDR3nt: TGTGCCAGCAGCGTCGGACTAGAAACCTACAATGAGCAGTTCTTC
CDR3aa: CASSVGLETYNEQFF

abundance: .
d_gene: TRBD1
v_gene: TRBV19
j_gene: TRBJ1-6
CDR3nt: TGTGCCAGCCGGGACAGGTCCTATAATTCACCCCTCCACTTT
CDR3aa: CASRDRSYNSPLHF

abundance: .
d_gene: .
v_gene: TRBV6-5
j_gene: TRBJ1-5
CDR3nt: TGTGCCAGCAATTCGCAGCCCCAGCATTTT
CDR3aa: CASNSQPQHF

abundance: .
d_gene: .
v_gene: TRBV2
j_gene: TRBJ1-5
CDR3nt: TGTGCCAGCAGTCGACTCCCCAAGGAGCCCCAGCATTTT
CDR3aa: CASSRLPKEPQHF

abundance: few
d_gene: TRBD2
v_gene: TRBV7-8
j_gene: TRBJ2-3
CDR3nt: TGTGCCAGCAGCTTCGGGGCTAGCGGGGCCACAGATACGCAGTATTTT
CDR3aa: CASSFGASGATDTQYF

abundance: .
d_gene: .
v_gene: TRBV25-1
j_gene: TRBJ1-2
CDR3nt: TGTGCCAGCAGCGTGACAGTGAACTATGGCTACACCTTC
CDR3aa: CASSVTVNYGYTF

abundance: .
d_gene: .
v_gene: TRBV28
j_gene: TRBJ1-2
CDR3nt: TGTGCCAGCAAGGTCGGCGGCTATGGCTACACCTTC
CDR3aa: CASKVGGYGYTF

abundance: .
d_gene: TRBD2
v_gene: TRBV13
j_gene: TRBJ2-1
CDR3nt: TGTGCCAGCAGCACCCGACTAGCGGGAATACGAAATGAGCAGTTCTTC
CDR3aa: CASSTRLAGIRNEQFF

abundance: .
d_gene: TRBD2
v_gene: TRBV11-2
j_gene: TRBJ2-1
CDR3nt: TGTGCCAGCAGCTTAGTGACTAGCGGGAGGCTAGGGGGCTACAATGAGCAGTTCTTC
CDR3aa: CASSLVTSGRLGGYNEQFF

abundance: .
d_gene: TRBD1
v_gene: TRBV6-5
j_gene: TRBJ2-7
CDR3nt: TGTGCCAGCAGCACCCGGGACAGGGGGGACGAGCAGTACTTC
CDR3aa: CASSTRDRGDEQYF

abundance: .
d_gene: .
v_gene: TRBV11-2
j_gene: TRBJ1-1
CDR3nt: TGTGCCAGCAGCTTAGGGTGGGGGGGCTCTGAAGCTTTCTTT
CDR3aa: CASSLGWGGSEAFF

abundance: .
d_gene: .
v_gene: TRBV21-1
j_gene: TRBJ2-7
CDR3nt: TGTGCCAGCAGCAAAGGGGGGACAGGGTTCGACGAGCAGTACTTC
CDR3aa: CASSKGGTGFDEQYF

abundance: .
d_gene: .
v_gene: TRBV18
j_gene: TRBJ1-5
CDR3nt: TGTGCCAGCTCACCCAGGCCGTCTGACAATCAGCCCCAGCATTTT
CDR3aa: CASSPRPSDNQPQHF

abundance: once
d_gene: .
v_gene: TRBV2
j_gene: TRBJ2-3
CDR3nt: TGTGCCAGGCGCCTAACCAGCACAGATACGCAGTATTTT
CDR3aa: CARRLTSTDTQYF

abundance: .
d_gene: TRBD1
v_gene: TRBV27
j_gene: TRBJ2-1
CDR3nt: TGTGCCAGCAGTTTAGGCCCCAAGGGACAGGTGGGACGTAATGAGCAGTTCTTC
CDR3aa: CASSLGPKGQVGRNEQFF

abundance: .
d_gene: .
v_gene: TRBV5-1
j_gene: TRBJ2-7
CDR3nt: TGCGCCAGCAGATCTACGACCAGCGGGTACGAGCAGTACTTC
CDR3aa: CASRSTTSGYEQYF

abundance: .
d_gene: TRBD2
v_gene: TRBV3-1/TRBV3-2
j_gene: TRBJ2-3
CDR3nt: TGTGCCAGCAGCCCACGGACGGGGGGGCGAGATACGCAGTATTTT
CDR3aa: CASSPRTGGRDTQYF

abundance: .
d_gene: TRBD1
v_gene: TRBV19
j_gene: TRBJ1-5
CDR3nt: TGTGCCAGTAGTTGGACAGGAGGGAATCAGCCCCAGCATTTT
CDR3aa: CASSWTGGNQPQHF

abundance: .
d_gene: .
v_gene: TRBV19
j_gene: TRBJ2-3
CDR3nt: TGTGCCAGTACCCGCTCCGGCGGGGAGGTTACAGATACGCAGTATTTT
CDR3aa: CASTRSGGEVTDTQYF

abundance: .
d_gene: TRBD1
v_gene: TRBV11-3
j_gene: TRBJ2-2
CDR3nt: TGTGCCAGCAGCCCCGGACAGGGCTGGACCGGGGAGCTGTTTTTT
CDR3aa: CASSPGQGWTGELFF

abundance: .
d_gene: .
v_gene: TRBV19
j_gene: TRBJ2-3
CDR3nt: TGTGCCAGTAAGGTACAATCTAGCGCAGATACGCAGTATTTT
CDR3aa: CASKVQSSADTQYF

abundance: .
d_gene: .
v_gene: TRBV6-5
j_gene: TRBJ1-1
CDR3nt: TGTGCCAGCACCCCCCTAGACGGGAACACTGAAGCTTTCTTT
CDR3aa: CASTPLDGNTEAFF

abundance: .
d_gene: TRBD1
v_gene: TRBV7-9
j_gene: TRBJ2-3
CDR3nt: TGTGCCAGCAGCCCCCGGGACAGGGGGGTCGATACGCAGTATTTT
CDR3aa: CASSPRDRGVDTQYF

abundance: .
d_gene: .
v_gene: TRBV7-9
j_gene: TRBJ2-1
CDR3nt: TGTGCCAGCAGCCCAAGGAGTGGTGAGCAGTTCTTC
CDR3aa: CASSPRSGEQFF

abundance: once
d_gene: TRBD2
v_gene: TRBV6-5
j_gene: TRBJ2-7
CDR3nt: TGTGCCAGCAGTTACAAGCGGGAGGGCCGAGAGCAGTACTTC
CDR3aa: CASSYKREGREQYF